The 28 T cell receptor beta chains reported below all come from one sample, sequenced in a study of blood T cell repertoires in COVID-19. Using immunoSEQ multiplex PCR, the repertoire was profiled, and TCRdb retains in-frame clones only, with some absent. Among around 110,000 clones listed, under 85% were seen once. The sample taken for sequencing was peripheral blood. These receptor sequences come from a woman aged 60-75 years with acute or convalescent COVID-19.

The J gene is TRBJ2-1, the V gene TRBV11-3, with D maybe TRBD2 (5 bases). The V gene's germline CDR1 is SGHNT and CDR2 YENEEA. V was cut by 0 bases and J by 4 bases, with 10 bases left in between. CDR3 length: 15 residues. The CDR3: CASSLEGRSYNEQFF. CDR3 bases: TGTGCCAGCAGCTTAGAGGGGAGAAGTTACAATGAGCAGTTCTTC.

V and J are TRBV18 and TRBJ1-4, with TRBD1 matching over 9 bases. CDR1 and CDR2 from the germline V gene are KGHSH and LQKENI. V shed 2 bases, J shed 6 bases, and the junction held 4 bases outside the gene matches. This CDR3 contains 15 residues. The CDR3 region has the DNA TGTGCCAGCTCACCAAGGGACAGGGCTGATGAAAAACTGTTTTTT. Encoded protein: CASSPRDRADEKLFF.

This clone was recorded a few times. The gene calls are TRBV3-1 (or the pseudogene TRBV3-2) and TRBJ1-2; 8 bases line up with TRBD1. This CDR3 contains 15 residues. The ends lost 4 bases at V and 2 bases at J; junction bases unmatched: 6. Looked up from germline, CDR1 is LGHDT and CDR2 is YNNKEL (reference sequence). Written as DNA, the CDR3 is TGTGCCAGCAGCCGATTAGGACAGGGAAACTATGGCTACACCTTC. Its protein product is CASSRLGQGNYGYTF.

The chain combines TRBV18 with TRBJ2-1; D is perhaps TRBD2 (6 bases). CDR3 length: 16 amino acids. V was clipped by 4 bases and J by 5 bases, with 18 bases between them. Per germline, CDR1 KGHSH and CDR2 LQKENI. The CDR3 nucleotides read TGTGCCAGCTCACAAACCGGGACTGCGATGAACAATGAGCAGTTCTTC. Translation: CASSQTGTAMNNEQFF.

The CDR3 protein is CASSLRGGWDPSNTGELFF. The DNA of the CDR3 is TGTGCCAGCAGCCTAAGGGGGGGTTGGGACCCCTCGAACACCGGGGAGCTGTTTTTT. This chain connects TRBV2 to TRBJ2-2, with a weak D call TRBD2 (7 bases). CDR3 size: 19 residues. From germline, CDR1 is SNHLY and CDR2 FYNNEI. V lost 6 bases and J lost 0, with 23 bases in between.

The V and J genes are TRBV3-1 (or the pseudogene TRBV3-2) and TRBJ2-7, with TRBD1 matching over 8 bases. Per germline, CDR1 LGHDT and CDR2 YNNKEL (reference sequence). The CDR3 totals 13 residues. The trim removed 5 bases at V and 5 bases at J, leaving 5 bases unmatched. The CDR3 here is CASSNRQGNEQYF. Written as DNA, the CDR3 is TGTGCCAGCAGCAATAGACAGGGGAACGAGCAGTACTTC.

The genes are TRBV9 and TRBJ1-6, with 10 bases that match TRBD1. CDR3 length equals 16 residues. Germline V CDR1 and CDR2: SGDLS, YYNGEE. J was trimmed by 8 bases and V by 3 bases; bases with no gene match: 8. The CDR3, as DNA: TGTGCCAGCAGCGAGGGACAGGGGATCATCGATTCACCCCTCCACTTT. It codes for CASSEGQGIIDSPLHF. Together with reference TRBV9 and TRBJ1-6, the CDR3 gives the full variable domain: DSGVTQTPKHLITATGQRVTLRCSPRSGDLSVYWYQQSLDQGLQFLIQYYNGEERAKGNILERFSAQQFPDLHSELNLSSLELGDSALYFCASSEGQGIIDSPLHFGNGTRLTVT.

This clone was seen only once. The rearrangement links TRBV6-5 to TRBJ2-2; D is possibly TRBD2 (6 bases). The V end was cut by 10 bases, the J end by 2 bases, with 17 bases between. CDR1 is MNHEY and CDR2 is SVGAGI in the germline V gene. There are 15 residues in the CDR3. CDR3 DNA sequence: TGTGCCAACGGGTGGGGGGATGGAAACACCGGGGAGCTGTTTTTT. This gives the protein CANGWGDGNTGELFF.

The chain joins TRBV18 to TRBJ1-4, with 7 bases aligning to TRBD1. Germline V gene sequence: CDR1 KGHSH, CDR2 LQKENI. The CDR3 runs 16 residues. Unmatched junction bases numbered 9, after V lost 0 bases and J lost 8 bases. The CDR3 sequence: CASSPPRFQGGEKLFF. The CDR3 DNA is TGTGCCAGCTCACCACCACGTTTTCAGGGGGGAGAAAAACTGTTTTTT.

The chain uses TRBV19 and TRBJ2-1; 9 bases map to TRBD2. The CDR3 is 16 amino acids. Germline values: CDR1 LNHDA, CDR2 SQIVND (reference sequence). V was clipped by 4 bases and J by 3 bases; unmatched bases: 7. The CDR3 DNA follows: TGTGCCAGTAGTAGCCCTACTAGCGGGCACTACAATGAGCAGTTCTTC. It encodes CASSSPTSGHYNEQFF.

The chain joins TRBV11-2 to TRBJ1-1; no clear D. CDR3 size: 16 residues. Trimming left V 3 bases short and J 6 bases short, with 20 bases between. The germline CDR1 and CDR2 sequences are SGHAT and FQNNGV. The CDR3 sequence is CASSLGSGGTGPEAFF. The CDR3 DNA reads as TGTGCCAGCAGCTTGGGTTCGGGAGGAACCGGCCCTGAAGCTTTCTTT.

CDR3 sequence (DNA): TGTGCCAGCAGGGCTGGACAGGGCCTAACCTACGAGCAGTACTTC. Translating gives CASRAGQGLTYEQYF. This chain uses TRBV6-5 with TRBJ2-7; 8 bases fit TRBD1. Trimming at V came to 6 bases and at J to 2 bases, leaving 9 bases not matched to a gene. CDR3 length equals 15 residues. CDR1 and CDR2 from the germline V gene are MNHEY and SVGAGI.

This chain connects TRBV10-1 to TRBJ2-7; the D is unclear. Germline V CDR1 and CDR2: WNHNN, SYGVQD (reference sequence). The CDR3 totals 14 residues. V lost 4 bases and J lost 3, with 13 bases in between. The CDR3 region is CASSGGSAGYEQYF. CDR3 nucleotide sequence: TGCGCCAGCAGTGGCGGCAGCGCTGGCTACGAGCAGTACTTC.

The V gene is TRBV7-6, the J gene TRBJ1-2, with 8 bases that match TRBD1. The CDR3 is made up of 14 amino acids. V gave up 1 base and J gave up 6 bases; unmatched junction bases: 4. CDR1 SGHVS and CDR2 FNYEAQ come from the germline V gene. In DNA form, the CDR3 reads TGTGCCAGCAGCTTAGACCGGACAGGGAATGGCTACACCTTC. Translation gives CASSLDRTGNGYTF. Full variable domain (missing parts from reference TRBV7-6 and TRBJ1-2): GAGVSQSPRYKVTKRGQDVALRCDPISGHVSLYWYRQALGQGPEFLTYFNYEAQQDKSGLPNDRFSAERPEGSISTLTIQRTEQRDSAMYRCASSLDRTGNGYTFGSGTRLTVV.

Regarding this clone: Relative to the germline gene, one junction end is altered; a read error may explain this. The gene calls are TRBV14 and TRBJ1-2; no clear D. The CDR3 length is 14 residues. Germline V CDR1 and CDR2: SGHDN, FVKESK. This CDR3 is CASSQDRSAGRPAF. The CDR3 DNA is TGTGCCAGCAGCCAAGATCGGTCTGCGGGTAGGCCAGCCTTC.

The rearrangement joins TRBV29-1 to TRBJ2-1, with 8 bases fitting TRBD2. CDR3 length equals 13 residues. The germline gives CDR1 SQVTM, CDR2 ANQGSEA. This chain's CDR3 is CSGAAGGGDEQFF. The CDR3 DNA reads TGCAGTGGGGCGGCGGGGGGAGGAGATGAGCAGTTCTTC.

The chain recombines TRBV6-5 with TRBJ1-4; D might be TRBD1 (5 bases). The CDR3 spans 16 residues. Germline assignment: CDR1 MNHEY and CDR2 SVGAGI. V was shortened by 2 bases and J by 3 bases, with 13 bases between the two germline ends. The CDR3 coding sequence is TGTGCCAGCAGTTACCCTCCCGGGGGAGCTAATGAAAAACTGTTTTTT. Amino acids: CASSYPPGGANEKLFF.

The chain recombines TRBV19 with TRBJ2-2; 9 positions match TRBD2. Trimming cost V 5 bases and J 6 bases; bases outside gene matches: 4. This CDR3 spans 14 amino acids. Germline CDR1 reads LNHDA; CDR2 reads SQIVND (reference sequence). The CDR3 DNA sequence: TGTGCCAGTAGTGCTCAGCGGGGGGCCGGGGAGCTGTTTTTT. It codes for CASSAQRGAGELFF.

The CDR3 loop reads CASSFNRVGTEAFF. CDR3 coding DNA: TGTGCCAGCAGTTTCAACAGGGTCGGCACTGAAGCTTTCTTT. This chain uses TRBV6-5 with TRBJ1-1; the D gene is possibly TRBD1 (6 bases). The CDR3 extends over 14 amino acids. Looked up from germline, CDR1 is MNHEY and CDR2 is SVGAGI. V shed 4 bases and J shed 4 bases, with 13 bases lying between them.

This clone was counted a single time. This chain's CDR3 is CARSPTRLAGGPTTGELFF. The CDR3 region has the DNA TGTGCCAGAAGCCCTACAAGACTAGCGGGGGGGCCGACCACCGGGGAGCTGTTTTTT. The chain employs TRBV5-3 and TRBJ2-2; TRBD2 matches 14 bases. TRBV5-3 is an ORF, and what it does is uncertain. V lost 4 bases to trimming and J lost 4 bases; unmatched junction nucleotides: 12. The CDR3 is 19 residues long.

The V and J genes are TRBV4-1 and TRBJ1-5, with D uncertain. The CDR3 is 14 residues long. Deletions cut 6 bases from V and 10 bases from J, with 19 bases between. Germline CDR1 reads MGHRA; CDR2 reads YSYEKL. The CDR3 nucleotides read TGCGCCAGCAGTGATGAGGGCTCAATCCGTCCCCAGCATTTT. This encodes CASSDEGSIRPQHF.

The chain is built from TRBV6-5 and TRBJ1-5, with TRBD1 as a possible D gene (5 bases). The germline gives CDR1 MNHEY, CDR2 SVGAGI. Trimming pared 6 bases from V and 3 bases from J, leaving 15 bases between. The CDR3 is made up of 15 amino acids. This CDR3 is CASRGTGEYNQPQHF. The CDR3 DNA reads as TGTGCCAGCAGGGGGACGGGGGAGTACAATCAGCCCCAGCATTTT.

The chain carries TRBV6-5 and TRBJ1-1; tentatively, D is TRBD1 (5 bases). Trimming left V 2 bases short and J 1 base short, with 11 bases between. CDR3 length equals 15 residues. The germline V gene has CDR1 MNHEY and CDR2 SVGAGI. CDR3 loop: CASSYPRGGNTEAFF. The CDR3, as DNA: TGTGCCAGCAGTTACCCGCGGGGGGGGAACACTGAAGCTTTCTTT.

V usage is TRBV2 and J usage is TRBJ2-3; 7 bases match TRBD2. V shed 7 bases and J 0 bases; nucleotides not matched to a gene: 4. Per the germline V gene, CDR1 is SNHLY and CDR2 is FYNNEI. This CDR3 region has 14 residues. The CDR3 sequence: CASKRGTSTDTQYF. CDR3 nucleotides: TGTGCCAGCAAGCGGGGAACCAGCACAGATACGCAGTATTTT.

This clone was detected only once. The chain combines TRBV6-1 with TRBJ1-5, with D possibly being TRBD1 (5 bases). Trimming removed 1 base at V and 7 bases at J, with 14 bases between. This CDR3 contains 15 residues. Germline CDR1 is MNHNS and CDR2 is SASEGT. The CDR3 DNA follows: TGTGCCAGCAGTGAAGTGGGGGGGGTTCGGCAGCCCCAGCATTTT. It is translated as CASSEVGGVRQPQHF.

In this sample, this clone turned up once. This rearrangement joins TRBV18 to TRBJ2-7, with 8 bases lining up with TRBD2. CDR1 KGHSH and CDR2 LQKENI come from the germline V gene. Trimming at V came to 0 bases and at J to 7 bases, leaving 8 bases not matched to a gene. This CDR3 spans 15 amino acids. The CDR3 is CASSPPDSGTREQYF. The DNA of the CDR3 is TGTGCCAGCTCACCACCGGATAGCGGGACCCGTGAGCAGTACTTC.

The chain links TRBV6-2 or TRBV6-3 to TRBJ2-7; no clear D gene. The CDR3 is made up of 16 amino acids. The germline V gene has CDR1 MNHEY and CDR2 SVGEGT. V lost 0 bases and J lost 7, with 19 bases in between. The CDR3 here is CASSYSRSPHSREQYF. CDR3 DNA: TGTGCCAGCAGTTACTCGAGATCCCCCCACTCGAGGGAGCAGTACTTC.

The chain couples TRBV5-1 to TRBJ2-7, with 8 bases lining up with TRBD1. The CDR3 extends over 14 amino acids. Per the germline V gene, CDR1 is SGHRS and CDR2 is YFSETQ. Trimming at V came to 2 bases and at J to 3 bases, leaving 4 bases not matched to a gene. The CDR3 region is CASSLGQGVYEQYF. CDR3 sequence (DNA): TGCGCCAGCAGCTTAGGACAGGGAGTCTACGAGCAGTACTTC.